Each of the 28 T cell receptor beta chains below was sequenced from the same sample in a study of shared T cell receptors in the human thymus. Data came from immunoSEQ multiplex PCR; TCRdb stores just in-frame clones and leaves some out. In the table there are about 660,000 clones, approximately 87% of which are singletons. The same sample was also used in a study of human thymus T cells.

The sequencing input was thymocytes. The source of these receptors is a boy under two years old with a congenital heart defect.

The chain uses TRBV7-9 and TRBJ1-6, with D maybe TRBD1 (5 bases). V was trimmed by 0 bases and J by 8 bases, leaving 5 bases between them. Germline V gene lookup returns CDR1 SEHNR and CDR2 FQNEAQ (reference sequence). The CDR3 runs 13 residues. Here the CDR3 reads CASSLAGHSPLHF. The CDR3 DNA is TGTGCCAGCAGCTTAGCGGGGCATTCACCCCTCCACTTT.

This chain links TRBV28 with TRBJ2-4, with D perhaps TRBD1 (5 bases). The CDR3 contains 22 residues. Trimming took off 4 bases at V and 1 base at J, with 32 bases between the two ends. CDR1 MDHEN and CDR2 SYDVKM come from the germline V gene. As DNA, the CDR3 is TGTGCCAGCAGTTACCAGTTACAGGTGCCAGCAGTTACGAATTGGGCCAAAAACATTCAGTACTTC. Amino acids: CASSYQLQVPAVTNWAKNIQYF.

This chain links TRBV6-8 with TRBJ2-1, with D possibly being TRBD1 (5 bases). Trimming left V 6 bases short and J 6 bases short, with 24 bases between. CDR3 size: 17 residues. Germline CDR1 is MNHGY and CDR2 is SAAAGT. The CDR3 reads CASSPIPWGKTGNEQFF. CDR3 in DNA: TGTGCCAGCAGCCCCATCCCCTGGGGCAAAACTGGCAATGAGCAGTTCTTC.

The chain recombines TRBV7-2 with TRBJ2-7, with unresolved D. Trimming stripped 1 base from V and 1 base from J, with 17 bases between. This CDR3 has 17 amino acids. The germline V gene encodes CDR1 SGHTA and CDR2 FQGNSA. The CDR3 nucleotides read TGTGCCAGCAGCTTAGTAAGCCTCCCTCCTCCGTCCTACGAGCAGTACTTC. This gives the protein CASSLVSLPPPSYEQYF.

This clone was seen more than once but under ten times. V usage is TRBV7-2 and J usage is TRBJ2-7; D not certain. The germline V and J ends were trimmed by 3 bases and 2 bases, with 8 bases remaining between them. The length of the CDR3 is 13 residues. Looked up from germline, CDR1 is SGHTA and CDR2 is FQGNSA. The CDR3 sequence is CASSFSSAYEQYF. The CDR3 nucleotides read TGTGCCAGCAGCTTTAGCAGCGCCTACGAGCAGTACTTC.

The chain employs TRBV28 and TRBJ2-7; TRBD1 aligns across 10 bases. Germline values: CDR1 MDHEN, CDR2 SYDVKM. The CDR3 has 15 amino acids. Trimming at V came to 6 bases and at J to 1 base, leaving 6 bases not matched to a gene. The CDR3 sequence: CASSPPGQGSYEQYF. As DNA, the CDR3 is TGTGCCAGCAGCCCCCCGGGACAGGGGTCCTACGAGCAGTACTTC. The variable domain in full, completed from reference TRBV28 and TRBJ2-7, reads DVKVTQSSRYLVKRTGEKVFLECVQDMDHENMFWYRQDPGLGLRLIYFSYDVKMKEKGDIPEGYSVSREKKERFSLILESASTNQTSMYLCASSPPGQGSYEQYFGPGTRLTVT.

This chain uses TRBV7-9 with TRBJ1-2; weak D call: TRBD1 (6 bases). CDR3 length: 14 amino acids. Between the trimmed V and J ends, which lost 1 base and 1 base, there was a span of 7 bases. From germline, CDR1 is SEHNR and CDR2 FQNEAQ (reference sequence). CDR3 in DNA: TGTGCCAGCAGCTTAGACAGGGTTAACTATGGCTACACCTTC. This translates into CASSLDRVNYGYTF.

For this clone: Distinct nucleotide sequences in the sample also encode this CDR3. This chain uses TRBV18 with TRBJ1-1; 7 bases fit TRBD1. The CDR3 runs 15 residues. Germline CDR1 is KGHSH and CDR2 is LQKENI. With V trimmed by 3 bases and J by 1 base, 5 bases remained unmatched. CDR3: CASSPRQGRNTEAFF. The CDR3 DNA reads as TGTGCCAGCTCACCCAGACAGGGCAGGAACACTGAAGCTTTCTTT.

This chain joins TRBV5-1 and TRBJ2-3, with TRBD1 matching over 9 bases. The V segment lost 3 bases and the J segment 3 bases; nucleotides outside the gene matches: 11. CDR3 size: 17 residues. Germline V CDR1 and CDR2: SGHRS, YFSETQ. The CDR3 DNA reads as TGCGCCAGCAGCTCGGGCCTAGGACAGGGGTGGACAGATACGCAGTATTTT. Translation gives CASSSGLGQGWTDTQYF. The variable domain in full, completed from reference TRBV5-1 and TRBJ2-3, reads KAGVTQTPRYLIKTRGQQVTLSCSPISGHRSVSWYQQTPGQGLQFLFEYFSETQRNKGNFPGRFSGRQFSNSRSEMNVSTLELGDSALYLCASSSGLGQGWTDTQYFGPGTRLTVL.

CDR3 in amino acids: CASSRSGGADTQYF. The CDR3 DNA reads as TGTGCCAGCAGCAGAAGCGGGGGGGCAGATACGCAGTATTTT. V gene TRBV9 combines with J gene TRBJ2-3, with TRBD2 matching over 10 bases. This CDR3 is built from 14 residues. J was trimmed by 4 bases and V by 4 bases; bases with no gene match: 3. Germline V gene lookup returns CDR1 SGDLS and CDR2 YYNGEE.

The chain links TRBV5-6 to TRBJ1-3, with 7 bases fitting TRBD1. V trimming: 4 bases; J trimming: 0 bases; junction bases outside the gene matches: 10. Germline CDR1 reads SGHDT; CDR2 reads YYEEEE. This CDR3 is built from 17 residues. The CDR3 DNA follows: TGTGCCAGCAGCAAGGGACAGCCAAACGACTCTGGAAACACCATATATTTT. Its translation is CASSKGQPNDSGNTIYF.

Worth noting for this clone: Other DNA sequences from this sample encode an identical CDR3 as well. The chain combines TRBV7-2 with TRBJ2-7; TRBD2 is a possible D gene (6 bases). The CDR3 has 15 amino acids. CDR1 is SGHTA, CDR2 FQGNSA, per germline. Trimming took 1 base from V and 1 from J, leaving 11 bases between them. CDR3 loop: CASSLVGGGSYEQYF. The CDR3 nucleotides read TGTGCCAGCAGCTTAGTTGGGGGAGGATCCTACGAGCAGTACTTC.

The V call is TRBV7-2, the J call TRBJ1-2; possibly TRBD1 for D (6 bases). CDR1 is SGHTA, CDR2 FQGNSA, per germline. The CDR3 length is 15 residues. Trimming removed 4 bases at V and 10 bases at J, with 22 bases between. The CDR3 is CASSYRFGTLSFYTF. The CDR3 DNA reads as TGTGCCAGCAGCTATAGATTTGGGACACTCTCCTTCTACACCTTC.

The CDR3 DNA sequence: TGTGCCAGCAGCTTAGAACGAGGGACCGGGGAGCTGTTTTTT. Protein product: CASSLERGTGELFF. This sequence joins TRBV11-3 and TRBJ2-2, with D perhaps matching TRBD2 (5 bases). The CDR3 length is 14 residues. Germline V lookup: CDR1 SGHNT, CDR2 YENEEA. Between the trimmed V and J ends, which lost 0 bases and 5 bases, there was a span of 7 bases.

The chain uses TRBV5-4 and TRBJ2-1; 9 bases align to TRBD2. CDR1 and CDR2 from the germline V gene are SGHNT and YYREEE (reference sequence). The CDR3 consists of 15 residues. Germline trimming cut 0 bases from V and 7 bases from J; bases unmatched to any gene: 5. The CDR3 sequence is CASSLGAGGSNEQFF. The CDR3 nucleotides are TGTGCCAGCAGCTTGGGGGCGGGAGGGTCAAATGAGCAGTTCTTC.

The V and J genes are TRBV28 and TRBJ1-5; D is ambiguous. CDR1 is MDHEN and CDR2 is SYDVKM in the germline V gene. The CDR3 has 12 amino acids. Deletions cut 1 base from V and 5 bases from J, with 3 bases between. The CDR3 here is CASSLSYQPQHF. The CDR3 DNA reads TGTGCCAGCAGTTTATCTTATCAGCCCCAGCATTTT.

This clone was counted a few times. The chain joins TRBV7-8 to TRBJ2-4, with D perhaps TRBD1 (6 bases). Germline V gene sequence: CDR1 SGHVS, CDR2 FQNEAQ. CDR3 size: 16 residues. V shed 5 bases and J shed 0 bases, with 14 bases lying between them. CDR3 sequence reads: CASSNGQLLAKNIQYF. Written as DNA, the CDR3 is TGTGCCAGCAGCAATGGACAGTTACTAGCCAAAAACATTCAGTACTTC.

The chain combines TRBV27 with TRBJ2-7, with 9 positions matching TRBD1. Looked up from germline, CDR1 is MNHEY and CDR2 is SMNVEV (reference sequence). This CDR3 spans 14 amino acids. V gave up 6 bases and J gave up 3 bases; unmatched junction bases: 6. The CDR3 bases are TGTGCCAGCAGCCTCACAGGGGGCGGCTACGAGCAGTACTTC. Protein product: CASSLTGGGYEQYF.

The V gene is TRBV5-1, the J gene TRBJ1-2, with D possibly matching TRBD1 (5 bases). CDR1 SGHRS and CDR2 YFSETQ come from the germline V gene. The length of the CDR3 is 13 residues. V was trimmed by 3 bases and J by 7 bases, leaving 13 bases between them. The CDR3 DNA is TGCGCCAGCAGCTCCGGGGGAATGGGTGGCTACACCTTC. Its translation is CASSSGGMGGYTF. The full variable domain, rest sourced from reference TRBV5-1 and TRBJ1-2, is KAGVTQTPRYLIKTRGQQVTLSCSPISGHRSVSWYQQTPGQGLQFLFEYFSETQRNKGNFPGRFSGRQFSNSRSEMNVSTLELGDSALYLCASSSGGMGGYTFGSGTRLTVV.

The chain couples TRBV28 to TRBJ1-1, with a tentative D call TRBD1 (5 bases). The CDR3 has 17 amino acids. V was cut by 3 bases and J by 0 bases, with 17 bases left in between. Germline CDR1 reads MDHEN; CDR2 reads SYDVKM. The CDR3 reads CASSFQPLQGMNTEAFF. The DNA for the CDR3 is TGTGCCAGCAGTTTCCAACCTCTTCAGGGAATGAACACTGAAGCTTTCTTT.

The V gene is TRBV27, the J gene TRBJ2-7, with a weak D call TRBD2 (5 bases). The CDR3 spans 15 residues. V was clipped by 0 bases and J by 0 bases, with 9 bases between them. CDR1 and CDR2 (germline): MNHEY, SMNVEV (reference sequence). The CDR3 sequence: CASSLSMGSSYEQYF. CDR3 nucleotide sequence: TGTGCCAGCAGTTTATCGATGGGGAGCTCCTACGAGCAGTACTTC.

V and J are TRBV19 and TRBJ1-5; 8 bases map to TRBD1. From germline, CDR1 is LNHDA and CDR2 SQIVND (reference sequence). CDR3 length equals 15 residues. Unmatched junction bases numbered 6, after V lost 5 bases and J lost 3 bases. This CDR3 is CASSSRDRSNQPQHF. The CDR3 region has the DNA TGTGCCAGTAGTTCGCGGGACAGGTCCAATCAGCCCCAGCATTTT. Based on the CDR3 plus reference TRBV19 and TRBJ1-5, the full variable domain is DGGITQSPKYLFRKEGQNVTLSCEQNLNHDAMYWYRQDPGQGLRLIYYSQIVNDFQKGDIAEGYSVSREKKESFPLTVTSAQKNPTAFYLCASSSRDRSNQPQHFGDGTRLSIL.

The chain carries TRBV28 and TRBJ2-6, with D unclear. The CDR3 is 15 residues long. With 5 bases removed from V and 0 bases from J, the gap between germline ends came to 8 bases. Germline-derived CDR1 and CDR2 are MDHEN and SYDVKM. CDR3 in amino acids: CASSPVLSGANVLTF. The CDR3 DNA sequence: TGTGCCAGCAGTCCTGTCCTCTCTGGGGCCAACGTCCTGACTTTC. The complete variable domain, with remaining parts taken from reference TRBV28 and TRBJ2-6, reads DVKVTQSSRYLVKRTGEKVFLECVQDMDHENMFWYRQDPGLGLRLIYFSYDVKMKEKGDIPEGYSVSREKKERFSLILESASTNQTSMYLCASSPVLSGANVLTFGAGSRLTVL.

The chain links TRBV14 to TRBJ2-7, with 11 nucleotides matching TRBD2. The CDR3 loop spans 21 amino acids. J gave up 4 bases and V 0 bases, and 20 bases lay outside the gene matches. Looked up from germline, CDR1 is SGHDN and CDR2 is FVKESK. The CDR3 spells CASSQERHLGPLAGVLYEQYF. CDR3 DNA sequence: TGTGCCAGCAGCCAAGAGAGACATCTTGGGCCACTAGCGGGAGTTCTTTACGAGCAGTACTTC.

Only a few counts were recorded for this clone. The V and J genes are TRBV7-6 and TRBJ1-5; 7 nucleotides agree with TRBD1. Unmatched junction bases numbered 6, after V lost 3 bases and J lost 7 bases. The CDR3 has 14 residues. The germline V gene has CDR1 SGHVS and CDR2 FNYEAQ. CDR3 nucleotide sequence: TGTGCCAGCAGCTTCCACAGGGGCGGGCAGCCCCAGCATTTT. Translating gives CASSFHRGGQPQHF.

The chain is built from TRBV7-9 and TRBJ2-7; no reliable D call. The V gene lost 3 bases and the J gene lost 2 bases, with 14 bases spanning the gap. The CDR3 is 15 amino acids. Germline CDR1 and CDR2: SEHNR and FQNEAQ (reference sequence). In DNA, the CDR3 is TGTGCCAGCAGCTTTGTCACAGATATAACCTACGAGCAGTACTTC. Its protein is CASSFVTDITYEQYF.

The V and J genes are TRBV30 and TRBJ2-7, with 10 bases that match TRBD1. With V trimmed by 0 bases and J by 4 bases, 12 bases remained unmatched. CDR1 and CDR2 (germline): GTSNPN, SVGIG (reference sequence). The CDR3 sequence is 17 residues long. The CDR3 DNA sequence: TGTGCCTGGAGTGTACTCGGGACAGGGGACTTGTTTTACGAGCAGTACTTC. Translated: CAWSVLGTGDLFYEQYF.

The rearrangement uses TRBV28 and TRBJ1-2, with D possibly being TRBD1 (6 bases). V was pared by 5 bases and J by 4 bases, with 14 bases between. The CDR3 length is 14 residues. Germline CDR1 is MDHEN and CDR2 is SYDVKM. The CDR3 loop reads CASSQIRTVYGYTF. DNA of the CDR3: TGTGCCAGCAGTCAAATAAGGACAGTCTATGGCTACACCTTC.